This T cell receptor (beta chain) was profiled in a study of blood T cell repertoires in COVID-19. Study background: The study drew acute and convalescent COVID-19 samples from the United States, Italy and Spain. Sample material is recorded as cDNA or gDNA derived from T cells, B-cell-depleted T cells, or PBMCs.

CDR3 length: 15 amino acids. Germline trimming cut 7 bases from V and 0 bases from J; bases unmatched to any gene: 7. Germline CDR1 is SGHRS and CDR2 is YFSETQ. Per the original data handling: From reference gene primer amplification, estimates of nucleated cell counts were derived. TCRdb's table, derived via immunoSEQ multiplex PCR, lists solely in-frame clones and lacks some. D and trimming come from the DNA, and the V and J calls and clone size come from that table. The table includes roughly 95,000 clones, approximately 80% detected once. The chain uses TRBV5-1 and TRBJ2-3, with TRBD1 identical over 8 bases. The sequenced material came from peripheral blood. This TCR derives from a man aged 55 to 70 with acute or convalescent COVID-19. CDR3 DNA sequence: TGCGCCAGCCTATCTGGACAGGGAAGCACAGATACGCAGTATTTT. Translation: CASLSGQGSTDTQYF.